This T cell receptor beta chain was obtained from a study of T-cell reconstitution after alpha-beta-depleted transplantation in children. This clonotype occurred many times. What it recognizes is unknown. During its preparation, the TCRbeta library received unique molecular identifiers. MiXCR, run by TCRdb on the PCR reads, gives a single entry per CDR3 protein. The table has 150,000 to 250,000 distinct CDR3 sequences, approximately 6% seen once; the top ten hold just over 4.5%. V shed 0 bases and J shed 1 base, with 12 bases lying between them. The germline V gene has CDR1 LGHNA and CDR2 YSLEER. The CDR3 consists of 16 residues. Study observations and caveats: One year post-transplant, T-cell counts and diversity were largely derived from T cells produced anew.

The starting material was PBMCs, obtained before TCRalphabeta/CD19-depleted stem cell transplant. The chain combines TRBV4-3 with TRBJ2-5; unclear D gene. This clonotype originated in a girl under three years old with combined immunodeficiency, due to receive a stem cell transplant. The CDR3 sequence: CASSQERIAAQETQYF. CDR3 nucleotide sequence: TGCGCCAGCAGCCAAGAGCGGATAGCCGCCCAAGAGACCCAGTACTTC.